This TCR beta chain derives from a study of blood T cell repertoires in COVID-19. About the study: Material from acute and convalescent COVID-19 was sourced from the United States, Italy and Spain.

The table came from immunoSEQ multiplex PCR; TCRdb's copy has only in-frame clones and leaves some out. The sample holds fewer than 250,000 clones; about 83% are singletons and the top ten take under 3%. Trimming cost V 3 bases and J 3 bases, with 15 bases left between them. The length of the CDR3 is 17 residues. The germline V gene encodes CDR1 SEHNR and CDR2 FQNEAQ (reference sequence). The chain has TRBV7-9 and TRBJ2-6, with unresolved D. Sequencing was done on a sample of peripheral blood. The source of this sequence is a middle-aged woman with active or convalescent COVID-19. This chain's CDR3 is CASSFFSRRGGANVLTF. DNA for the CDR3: TGTGCCAGCAGCTTCTTCTCCCGGAGAGGTGGGGCCAACGTCCTGACTTTC. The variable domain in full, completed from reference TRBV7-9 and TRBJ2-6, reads DTGVSQNPRHKITKRGQNVTFRCDPISEHNRLYWYRQTLGQGPEFLTYFQNEAQLEKSRLLSDRFSAERPKGSFSTLEIQRTEQGDSAMYLCASSFFSRRGGANVLTFGAGSRLTVL.